One sample yielded the 21 T cell receptor beta chains listed below, sequenced in a study of shared clonotypes between healthy human individuals. Naivety among CD8 cells was defined by CD45RO negativity and positive CCR7 selection, thereby excluding terminally differentiated effector memory CD45RA+ cells. Clones were read by immunoSEQ multiplex PCR, and TCRdb kept only the in-frame ones, dropping some. Here the sample spans around 1.9 million clones, 90% to 95% being singletons. Input material: naive CD8+ T cells from PBMCs. Every receptor here comes from a man in his late teens or twenties in good health. Some clones in this sample may be carry-over from other donors' samples.

The rearrangement uses TRBV11-2 and TRBJ1-3; 11 bases line up with TRBD1. Germline V gives CDR1 SGHAT, CDR2 FQNNGV. The trim removed 5 bases at V and 2 bases at J, leaving 5 bases unmatched. The CDR3 runs 16 residues. CDR3 DNA: TGTGCCAGCAGCGGAAGGACAGGGGGCACTGGAAACACCATATATTTT. Translation: CASSGRTGGTGNTIYF. The variable domain in full, with the rest retrieved from reference TRBV11-2 and TRBJ1-3, is EAGVAQSPRYKIIEKRQSVAFWCNPISGHATLYWYQQILGQGPKLLIQFQNNGVVDDSQLPKDRFSAERLKGVDSTLKIQPAKLEDSAVYLCASSGRTGGTGNTIYFGEGSWLTVV.

This rearrangement joins TRBV4-2 to TRBJ2-2; no reliable D call. This CDR3 is built from 16 residues. V was cut by 2 bases and J by 2 bases, with 12 bases left in between. The germline CDR1 and CDR2 sequences are LGHNA and YNFKEQ. The CDR3 DNA follows: TGTGCCAGCAGCCAACCTAGGACGGGCAACACCGGGGAGCTGTTTTTT. Amino acids: CASSQPRTGNTGELFF.

The chain links TRBV19 to TRBJ2-4, with D perhaps TRBD1 (5 bases). Germline CDR1 and CDR2: LNHDA and SQIVND (reference sequence). The V and J ends lost 3 bases and 7 bases respectively, with 10 bases between them. The CDR3 has 13 residues. CDR3 amino acids: CASSISGLNIQYF. In DNA, the CDR3 is TGTGCCAGTAGTATTTCAGGGTTGAACATTCAGTACTTC.

CDR3 region: CASSPAGILNEQYF. For the CDR3, the DNA is TGTGCCAGCTCACCGGCGGGGATCTTGAACGAGCAGTACTTC. The rearrangement joins TRBV18 to TRBJ2-7; perhaps TRBD2 as D (6 bases). V lost 3 bases and J 5 bases, leaving 14 bases between the germline ends. Germline V gene lookup returns CDR1 KGHSH and CDR2 LQKENI. The CDR3 contains 14 residues.

This clone has only a few counts. The chain recombines TRBV28 with TRBJ1-5; 7 positions agree with TRBD1. This CDR3 comprises 16 residues. Germline CDR1 MDHEN, CDR2 SYDVKM. J lost 0 bases, V lost 6 bases, and 8 bases had no gene match. In nucleotides, the CDR3 is TGTGCCAGCAGCCTCGGGACAGCTTATAGCAATCAGCCCCAGCATTTT. Residues: CASSLGTAYSNQPQHF. Filled out from reference TRBV28 and TRBJ1-5, the complete variable domain reads DVKVTQSSRYLVKRTGEKVFLECVQDMDHENMFWYRQDPGLGLRLIYFSYDVKMKEKGDIPEGYSVSREKKERFSLILESASTNQTSMYLCASSLGTAYSNQPQHFGDGTRLSIL.

V gene TRBV6-6 combines with J gene TRBJ2-3, with TRBD1 matching over 8 bases. The CDR3 extends over 15 amino acids. Germline trimming cut 5 bases from V and 1 base from J; bases unmatched to any gene: 5. The germline CDR1 and CDR2 sequences are MNHNY and SVGAGI (reference sequence). CDR3 sequence: CASSQGQGGTDTQYF. The DNA for the CDR3 is TGTGCCAGCAGTCAAGGACAGGGAGGCACAGATACGCAGTATTTT.

V is TRBV6-5 and J is TRBJ1-1; TRBD1 matches at 12 bases. The CDR3 sequence is 16 residues long. Germline V gene data show CDR1 as MNHEY and CDR2 as SVGAGI. The ends lost 0 bases at V and 4 bases at J; junction bases unmatched: 3. Written as DNA, the CDR3 is TGTGCCAGCAGTTACTCGGGGGACAGGGGGCGCACTGAAGCTTTCTTT. Translating gives CASSYSGDRGRTEAFF.

The chain employs TRBV4-1 and TRBJ2-5; D is ambiguous. Germline CDR1 and CDR2: MGHRA and YSYEKL. This CDR3 contains 15 residues. Trimming removed 4 bases at V and 2 bases at J, with 14 bases between. The CDR3 DNA is TGCGCCAGCAGCCTCGCTAGGGTGTGGCAAGAGACCCAGTACTTC. Residues: CASSLARVWQETQYF.

The genes are TRBV7-9 and TRBJ2-7; possible D gene TRBD1, 5 bases. Trimming took 5 bases from V and 0 from J, leaving 14 bases between them. The CDR3 loop spans 15 amino acids. Per germline, CDR1 SEHNR and CDR2 FQNEAQ (reference sequence). CDR3 protein: CASSAAGFDSYEQYF. CDR3 in DNA: TGTGCCAGCAGCGCCGCAGGGTTTGACTCCTACGAGCAGTACTTC.

J is TRBJ1-2 and V is TRBV27, with a tentative D call TRBD1 (5 bases). There are 15 residues in the CDR3. Trimming removed 3 bases from V and 7 bases from J, with 18 bases in between. Germline loops: CDR1 MNHEY, CDR2 SMNVEV (reference sequence). The CDR3 loop is CASSFSRRDQSGYTF. The CDR3 bases are TGTGCCAGCAGTTTTTCTCGCAGGGATCAGAGTGGCTACACCTTC.

This chain uses TRBV7-9 with TRBJ2-5, with D tentatively TRBD1 (5 bases). Trimming cost V 4 bases and J 6 bases, with 12 bases left between them. Per germline, CDR1 SEHNR and CDR2 FQNEAQ (reference sequence). The CDR3 extends over 13 amino acids. The CDR3 reads CASSSAGSQTQYF. The CDR3 DNA follows: TGTGCCAGCAGCTCCGCAGGGTCGCAGACCCAGTACTTC. Full variable domain (rest looked up from reference TRBV7-9 and TRBJ2-5): DTGVSQNPRHKITKRGQNVTFRCDPISEHNRLYWYRQTLGQGPEFLTYFQNEAQLEKSRLLSDRFSAERPKGSFSTLEIQRTEQGDSAMYLCASSSAGSQTQYFGPGTRLLVL.

This clone showed up just a few times. The gene calls are TRBV27 and TRBJ1-5, with D perhaps matching TRBD1 (6 bases). Trimming removed 2 bases at V and 9 bases at J, with 14 bases between. This CDR3 has 14 amino acids. The V gene's germline CDR1 is MNHEY and CDR2 SMNVEV (reference sequence). The CDR3 DNA reads as TGTGCCAGCAGTTTAAGGACAGCCGGGGCGCCCCAGCATTTT. It encodes CASSLRTAGAPQHF.

The chain employs TRBV5-1 and TRBJ2-1, with 11 bases aligning to TRBD2. V gave up 3 bases and J gave up 10 bases; unmatched junction bases: 9. The CDR3 has 15 amino acids. Looked up from germline, CDR1 is SGHRS and CDR2 is YFSETQ. The CDR3 nucleotides read TGCGCCAGCAGCTACGGGACTAGCGGAGGGCTAGAGCAGTTCTTC. It specifies CASSYGTSGGLEQFF.

For this clone: The same CDR3 can be traced to other DNA sequences in this sample. This chain uses TRBV13 with TRBJ1-1; 7 bases align to TRBD1. Germline CDR1 and CDR2: PRHDT and FYEKMQ (reference sequence). This CDR3 region has 14 residues. V trimming: 5 bases; J trimming: 0 bases; junction bases outside the gene matches: 3. The CDR3 reads CASSPRGMNTEAFF. The CDR3 DNA reads as TGTGCCAGCAGCCCCAGGGGGATGAACACTGAAGCTTTCTTT.

The V and J genes are TRBV27 and TRBJ2-7, with D tentatively TRBD1 or TRBD2 (5 bases each). Germline V gene sequence: CDR1 MNHEY, CDR2 SMNVEV (reference sequence). This CDR3 is built from 14 residues. The V end was cut by 3 bases, the J end by 4 bases, with 13 bases between. CDR3: CASSFRDPRYEQYF. CDR3 nucleotides: TGTGCCAGCAGTTTCCGGGACCCCAGGTACGAGCAGTACTTC.

V is TRBV14 and J is TRBJ2-1; D could derive from TRBD1 or TRBD2 (5 bases each). The length of the CDR3 is 17 residues. The germline V gene encodes CDR1 SGHDN and CDR2 FVKESK. Trimming took off 1 base at V and 2 bases at J, with 15 bases between the two ends. CDR3 nucleotides: TGTGCCAGCAGCCAAGTGGGGGTCACCTTACCCTACAATGAGCAGTTCTTC. It translates to CASSQVGVTLPYNEQFF.

This chain uses TRBV7-9 with TRBJ1-1, with D perhaps matching TRBD1 (6 bases). The CDR3 is 15 amino acids. The V gene lost 5 bases and the J gene lost 3 bases, with 16 bases spanning the gap. Germline V CDR1 and CDR2: SEHNR, FQNEAQ (reference sequence). The CDR3 DNA follows: TGTGCCAGCAGCCTAAAAACAGGGAGTGACACTGAAGCTTTCTTT. Protein: CASSLKTGSDTEAFF.

The rearrangement links TRBV28 to TRBJ1-1; D might be TRBD1 (6 bases). Deletions cut 3 bases from V and 0 bases from J, with 11 bases between. CDR1 is MDHEN, CDR2 SYDVKM, per germline. This CDR3 spans 15 amino acids. The CDR3, as DNA: TGTGCCAGCAGTTTGCTACAGGGCATGAACACTGAAGCTTTCTTT. Encoded protein: CASSLLQGMNTEAFF.

Only one count was recorded for this clone. The rearrangement links TRBV28 to TRBJ2-7; 11 bases line up with TRBD2. V lost 5 bases, J lost 7 bases, and 13 bases stayed unmatched. This CDR3 spans 16 amino acids. Germline loops: CDR1 MDHEN, CDR2 SYDVKM. CDR3 sequence: CASSTLTSGVIGEQYF. In DNA, the CDR3 is TGTGCCAGCAGTACCCTGACTAGCGGGGTGATCGGGGAGCAGTACTTC.

The gene calls are TRBV15 and TRBJ1-4; no clear D gene. Germline loops: CDR1 LNHNV, CDR2 YYDKDF (reference sequence). CDR3 size: 15 residues. Trimming removed 5 bases at V and 5 bases at J, with 15 bases between. The CDR3 here is CATSASGGRNEKLFF. DNA for the CDR3: TGTGCCACCAGCGCCTCTGGAGGGAGAAATGAAAAACTGTTTTTT.

V gene TRBV19 combines with J gene TRBJ2-1, with 7 bases that match TRBD2. The germline V gene encodes CDR1 LNHDA and CDR2 SQIVND (reference sequence). CDR3 length: 17 residues. With V trimmed by 3 bases and J by 4 bases, 12 bases remained unmatched. The CDR3 sequence is CASSIPHSGRAYNEQFF. Here the CDR3 DNA reads TGTGCCAGTAGTATTCCTCACTCAGGGAGGGCTTACAATGAGCAGTTCTTC.